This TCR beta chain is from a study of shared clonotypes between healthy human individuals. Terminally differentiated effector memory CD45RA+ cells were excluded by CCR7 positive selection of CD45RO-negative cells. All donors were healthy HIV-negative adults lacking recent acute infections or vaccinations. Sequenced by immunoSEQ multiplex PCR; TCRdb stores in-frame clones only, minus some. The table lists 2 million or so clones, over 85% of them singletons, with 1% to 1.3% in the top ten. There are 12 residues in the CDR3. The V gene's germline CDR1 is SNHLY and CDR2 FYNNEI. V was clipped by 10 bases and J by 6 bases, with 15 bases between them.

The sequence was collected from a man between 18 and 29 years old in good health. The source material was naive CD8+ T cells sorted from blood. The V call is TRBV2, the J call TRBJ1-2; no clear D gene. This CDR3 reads CATPSATHGYTF. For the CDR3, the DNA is TGTGCCACCCCCTCAGCCACTCATGGCTACACCTTC.